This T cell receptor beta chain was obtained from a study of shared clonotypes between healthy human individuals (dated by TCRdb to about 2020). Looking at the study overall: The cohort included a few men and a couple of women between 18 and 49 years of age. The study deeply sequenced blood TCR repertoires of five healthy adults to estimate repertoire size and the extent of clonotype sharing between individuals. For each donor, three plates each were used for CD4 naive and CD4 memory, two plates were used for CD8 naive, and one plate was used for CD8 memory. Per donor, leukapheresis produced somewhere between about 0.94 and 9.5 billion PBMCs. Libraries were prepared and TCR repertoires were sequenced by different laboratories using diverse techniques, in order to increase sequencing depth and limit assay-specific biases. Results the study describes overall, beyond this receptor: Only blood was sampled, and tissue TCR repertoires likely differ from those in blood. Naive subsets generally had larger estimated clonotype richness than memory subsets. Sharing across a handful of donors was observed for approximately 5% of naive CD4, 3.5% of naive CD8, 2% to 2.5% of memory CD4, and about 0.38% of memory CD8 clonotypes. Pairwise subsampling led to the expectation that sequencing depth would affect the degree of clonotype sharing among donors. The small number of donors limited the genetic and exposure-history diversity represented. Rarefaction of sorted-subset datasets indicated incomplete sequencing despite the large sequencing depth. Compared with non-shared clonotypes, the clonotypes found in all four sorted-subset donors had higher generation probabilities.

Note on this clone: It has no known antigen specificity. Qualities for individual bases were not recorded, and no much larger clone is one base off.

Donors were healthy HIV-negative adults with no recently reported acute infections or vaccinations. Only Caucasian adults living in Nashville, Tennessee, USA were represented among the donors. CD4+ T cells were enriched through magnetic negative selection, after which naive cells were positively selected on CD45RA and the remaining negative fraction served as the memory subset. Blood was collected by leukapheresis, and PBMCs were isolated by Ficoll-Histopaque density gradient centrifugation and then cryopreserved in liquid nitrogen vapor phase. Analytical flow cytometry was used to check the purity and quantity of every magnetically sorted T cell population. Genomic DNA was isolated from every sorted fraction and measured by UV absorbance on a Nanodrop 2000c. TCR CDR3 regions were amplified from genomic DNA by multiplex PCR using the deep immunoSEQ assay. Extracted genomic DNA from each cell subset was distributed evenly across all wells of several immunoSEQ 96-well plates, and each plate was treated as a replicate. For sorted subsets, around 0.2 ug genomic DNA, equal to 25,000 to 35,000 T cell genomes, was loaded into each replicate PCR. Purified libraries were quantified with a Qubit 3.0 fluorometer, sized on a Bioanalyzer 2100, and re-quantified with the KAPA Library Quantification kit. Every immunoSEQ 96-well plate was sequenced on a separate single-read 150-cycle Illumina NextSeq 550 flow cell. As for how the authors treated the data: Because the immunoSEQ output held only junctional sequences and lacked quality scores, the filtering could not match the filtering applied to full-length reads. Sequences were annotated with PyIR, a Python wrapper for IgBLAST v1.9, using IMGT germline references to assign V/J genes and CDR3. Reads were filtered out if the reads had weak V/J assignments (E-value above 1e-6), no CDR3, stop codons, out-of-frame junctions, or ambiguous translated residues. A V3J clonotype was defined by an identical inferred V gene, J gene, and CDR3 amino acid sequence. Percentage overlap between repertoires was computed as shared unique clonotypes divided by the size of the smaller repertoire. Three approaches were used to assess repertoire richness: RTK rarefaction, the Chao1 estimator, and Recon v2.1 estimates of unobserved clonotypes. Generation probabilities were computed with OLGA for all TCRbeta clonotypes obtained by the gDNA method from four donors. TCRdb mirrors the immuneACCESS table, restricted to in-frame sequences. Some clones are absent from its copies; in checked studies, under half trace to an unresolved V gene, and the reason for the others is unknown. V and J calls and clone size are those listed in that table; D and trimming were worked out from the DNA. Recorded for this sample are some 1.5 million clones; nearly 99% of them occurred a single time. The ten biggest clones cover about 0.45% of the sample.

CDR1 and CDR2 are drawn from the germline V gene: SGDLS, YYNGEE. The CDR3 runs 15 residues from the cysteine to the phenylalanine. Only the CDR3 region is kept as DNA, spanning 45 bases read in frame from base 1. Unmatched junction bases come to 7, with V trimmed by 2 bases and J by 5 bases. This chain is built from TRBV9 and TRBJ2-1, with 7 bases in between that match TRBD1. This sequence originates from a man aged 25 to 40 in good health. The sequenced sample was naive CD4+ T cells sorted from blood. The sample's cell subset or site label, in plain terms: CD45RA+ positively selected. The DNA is TGTGCCAGCAGCGTCCTAACAGGGGCGAACAATGAGCAGTTCTTC. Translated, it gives CASSVLTGANNEQFF.